This TCR beta chain was identified in a study of blood T cell repertoires in COVID-19 (dated by TCRdb to 2020 to 2021). Regarding the complete study: The collaborator samples originated in the United States, Italy and Spain and spanned the acute and convalescent phases of COVID-19. HLA class I and class II types, where available, came from metadata supplied by the sample provider rather than from assay-based typing. The repertoires were released in a freely available public database meant as a resource for research on the immune response to SARS-CoV-2. The material from the prospective study consisted of cDNA or gDNA derived from T cells, B-cell-depleted T cells, or PBMCs. Samples were obtained from the ongoing ImmuneRACE study (first 160 participants) and from roughly 1,300 subjects provided by 6 global collaborators. Subjects who had been exposed to COVID-19, were actively infected with it, or had recovered from it provided the deeply sampled blood TCRbeta repertoires that made up the dataset. Sample metadata almost always included a de-identified subject ID, COVID-19 status, age in years and sex.

In Seattle, one collaborating source enrolled patients while the infection was active and tracked those patients longitudinally over the course of disease. The collaborating institutions used their own protocols to collect whole blood in K2EDTA tubes. For TCRbeta analysis, collaborators shipped samples as frozen whole blood, isolated PBMCs, or DNA extracted from either of those sample types. TCRbeta CDR3 regions were amplified from genomic DNA using the immunoSEQ Assay, a bias-controlled multiplex PCR. The study's processing was this. The number of nucleated cells in each sample was estimated by amplification of reference gene primers within the assay. To quantify the absolute abundance of each unique TCRbeta CDR3 rearrangement, sequence reads were collapsed and filtered. Productive Simpson clonality was computed per sample as the square root of Simpson's diversity index over productive rearrangements. TCRdb retrieved this table from immuneACCESS and kept in-frame rearrangements only. Not all clones are present; in checked studies, unresolved V genes account for under half, and no reason is known for the remainder. V and J calls and clone size are those listed in that table; D and trimming were worked out from the DNA. The sample records 500,000 to 600,000 clones, around 90% of which are singletons. Together, the top ten hold 7.8% of the sample.

V is reduced by 0 bases and J by 0 bases, leaving a spacing of 5 bases between them. CDR1 and CDR2, per the germline V gene, are SGHRS and YFSETQ. The CDR3 measures 14 amino acids from cysteine to phenylalanine. The retained sequence is limited to the CDR3, 42 bases, with the frame set at the first base. Findings and caveats that apply to the study as a whole: The amount of clinical and demographic metadata varied by source and participant and was provided uncurated.

In the case of this clone: Its target antigen remains unknown. No base qualities exist here, and no much larger clone lies one base off it. The sample contains more than one DNA sequence encoding this CDR3.

This TCR was recovered from a woman between 50 and 59 years old with COVID-19, enrolled during active disease. The sequence is built from TRBV5-1 and TRBJ2-3; the D gene is unclear. The sequencing sample was made of peripheral blood. The CDR3 in this case is CASSLGGSTDTQYF. In nucleotide form, the sequence is TGCGCCAGCAGCTTGGGCGGTAGCACAGATACGCAGTATTTT.